These 26 T cell receptor beta chains originate from one sample sequenced in a study of cytomegalovirus exposure and HLA in healthy donors. PCR used 60 Vbeta primers and 13 Jbeta primers. Assay used: immunoSEQ multiplex PCR; TCRdb lists only in-frame clones, some missing. The sample has approximately 120,000 clones; around 78% are singletons. The sequenced sample consisted of PBMCs. These receptors came from a man in his fifties or sixties in good health and CMV-seropositive.

The chain recombines TRBV7-9 with TRBJ2-2; 7 bases map to TRBD1. CDR1 is SEHNR, CDR2 FQNEAQ, per germline (reference sequence). The CDR3 consists of 15 residues. V shed 10 bases, J shed 0 bases, and the junction held 8 bases outside the gene matches. In nucleotides, the CDR3 is TGTGCCACCATGATCGACAGGGCGAACACCGGGGAGCTGTTTTTT. Translating it yields CATMIDRANTGELFF.

This chain uses TRBV5-6 with TRBJ1-2; 8 bases map to TRBD1. CDR1 and CDR2 from the germline V gene are SGHDT and YYEEEE. With 4 bases clipped from V and 4 bases from J, the junction kept 6 bases outside the gene matches. CDR3 length: 14 residues. Here the CDR3 reads CASSPDRDPYGYTF. The CDR3 coding sequence is TGTGCCAGCAGCCCGGACAGGGACCCCTATGGCTACACCTTC.

This clone turned up a few times. The genes are TRBV30 and TRBJ1-6, with a possible D match to TRBD1 (6 bases). The ends were cut back, 5 bases at V and 8 bases at J, with 16 bases in the middle. This CDR3 has 14 residues. Germline assignment: CDR1 GTSNPN and CDR2 SVGIG (reference sequence). CDR3: CAWVVPGDYSPLHF. In nucleotides, the CDR3 is TGTGCCTGGGTAGTTCCAGGGGATTATTCACCCCTCCACTTT.

The rearrangement joins TRBV11-2 to TRBJ2-1; 8 positions agree with TRBD2. This CDR3 has 18 residues. The ends lost 4 bases at V and 4 bases at J; junction bases unmatched: 15. Germline V gene data show CDR1 as SGHAT and CDR2 as FQNNGV. CDR3 nucleotides: TGTGCCAGCAGCTCGATCCGAGGGGGGACTAGTAATTACAATGAGCAGTTCTTC. It is translated as CASSSIRGGTSNYNEQFF.

The chain uses TRBV28 and TRBJ1-2; TRBD1 agrees at 7 bases. Per germline, CDR1 MDHEN and CDR2 SYDVKM. Losses at the gene ends were 5 bases for V and 4 bases for J; bases not matched to a gene: 16. The CDR3 totals 17 residues. CDR3 in amino acids: CASSPRRLRGRPYGYTF. CDR3 sequence (DNA): TGTGCCAGCAGTCCACGTCGGCTGAGGGGGCGCCCCTATGGCTACACCTTC.

The genes are TRBV14 and TRBJ2-6; D not resolved. V was trimmed by 4 bases and J by 1 base, leaving 8 bases between them. The CDR3 has 15 amino acids. Germline loops: CDR1 SGHDN, CDR2 FVKESK. The CDR3 DNA sequence: TGTGCCAGCAGCCGCACAGCTTCTGGGGCCAACGTCCTGACTTTC. Encoded protein: CASSRTASGANVLTF.

The chain links TRBV28 to TRBJ1-4; D call uncertain. There are 15 residues in the CDR3. CDR1 and CDR2 (germline): MDHEN, SYDVKM. The ends were cut back, 5 bases at V and 4 bases at J, with 14 bases in the middle. This CDR3 is CASSALGVVNEKLFF. CDR3 DNA sequence: TGTGCCAGCAGTGCCCTTGGAGTTGTTAATGAAAAACTGTTTTTT.

The V and J genes are TRBV5-1 and TRBJ2-7, with 7 positions matching TRBD1. The CDR3 totals 16 residues. J was trimmed by 1 base and V by 4 bases; bases with no gene match: 11. From germline, CDR1 is SGHRS and CDR2 YFSETQ. This CDR3 is CASSRRQGLISYEQYF. The CDR3 coding sequence is TGCGCCAGCAGCAGAAGACAGGGTCTCATTTCCTACGAGCAGTACTTC.

This clone was seen a few times. The chain joins TRBV1 to TRBJ1-4. TRBV1 is a known pseudogene. This CDR3 is built from 17 residues. DNA of the CDR3: TGCACCAGCAGCAGGAACGAGCGTCGGGTGACTAATGAAAAACTGTTTTTT. It specifies CTSSRNERRVTNEKLFF.

The rearrangement links TRBV11-2 to TRBJ2-7; 8 bases fit TRBD2. The trim removed 6 bases at V and 2 bases at J, leaving 6 bases unmatched. This CDR3 is built from 14 residues. Germline CDR1 reads SGHAT; CDR2 reads FQNNGV. Here the CDR3 reads CASSLTRGAYEQYF. The CDR3 DNA reads as TGTGCCAGCAGTTTAACGCGGGGGGCCTACGAGCAGTACTTC. Full variable domain (missing parts from reference TRBV11-2 and TRBJ2-7): EAGVAQSPRYKIIEKRQSVAFWCNPISGHATLYWYQQILGQGPKLLIQFQNNGVVDDSQLPKDRFSAERLKGVDSTLKIQPAKLEDSAVYLCASSLTRGAYEQYFGPGTRLTVT.

This clone was detected a few times. This chain joins TRBV2 and TRBJ2-2, with D uncertain. The CDR3 loop spans 14 amino acids. Germline loops: CDR1 SNHLY, CDR2 FYNNEI. The ends were cut back, 8 bases at V and 2 bases at J, with 12 bases in the middle. The CDR3 spells CASAPRLNTGELFF. CDR3 nucleotides: TGTGCCAGCGCCCCCAGACTCAACACCGGGGAGCTGTTTTTT. Combining the CDR3 with reference TRBV2 and TRBJ2-2 gives the whole variable domain EPEVTQTPSHQVTQMGQEVILRCVPISNHLYFYWYRQILGQKVEFLVSFYNNEISEKSEIFDDQFSVERPDGSNFTLKIRSTKLEDSAMYFCASAPRLNTGELFFGEGSRLTVL.

The gene calls are TRBV4-1 and TRBJ2-5; D may be TRBD1 (6 bases). The CDR3 totals 14 residues. Trimming removed 1 base at V and 4 bases at J, with 10 bases between. From germline, CDR1 is MGHRA and CDR2 YSYEKL. The CDR3 protein is CASSQVSQGETQYF. CDR3 bases: TGCGCCAGCAGCCAAGTGTCACAGGGAGAGACCCAGTACTTC.

This clone turned up a few times. CDR3 loop: CASSLYSGSGYTF. The CDR3 DNA reads as TGTGCCAGCAGTTTATACTCAGGGTCTGGCTACACCTTC. The chain combines TRBV27 with TRBJ1-2; possibly TRBD1 for D (5 bases). V was trimmed by 1 base and J by 7 bases, leaving 10 bases between them. This CDR3 has 13 residues. The germline V gene has CDR1 MNHEY and CDR2 SMNVEV (reference sequence).

This chain uses TRBV13 with TRBJ2-7, with a possible D match to TRBD1 (6 bases). V was pared by 3 bases and J by 7 bases, with 10 bases between. The germline gives CDR1 PRHDT, CDR2 FYEKMQ (reference sequence). The CDR3 has 12 amino acids. CDR3 sequence (DNA): TGTGCCAGCAGCTTGGACAGAACGGAGCAGTACTTC. Translated: CASSLDRTEQYF.

V usage is TRBV5-1 and J usage is TRBJ2-7; 9 bases map to TRBD1. The length of the CDR3 is 14 residues. V lost 2 bases and J lost 2; bases outside the gene matches: 2. The germline CDR1 and CDR2 sequences are SGHRS and YFSETQ. CDR3 nucleotide sequence: TGCGCCAGCAGCTTTGGACAGGGGCCCTACGAGCAGTACTTC. It specifies CASSFGQGPYEQYF. The full variable domain, with the rest looked up from reference TRBV5-1 and TRBJ2-7, is KAGVTQTPRYLIKTRGQQVTLSCSPISGHRSVSWYQQTPGQGLQFLFEYFSETQRNKGNFPGRFSGRQFSNSRSEMNVSTLELGDSALYLCASSFGQGPYEQYFGPGTRLTVT.

This clone was detected a few times. The chain uses TRBV5-1 and TRBJ2-1, with 13 bases fitting TRBD2. Germline V gene sequence: CDR1 SGHRS, CDR2 YFSETQ. The CDR3 has 16 amino acids. The trim removed 1 base at V and 6 bases at J, leaving 4 bases unmatched. The CDR3 region has the DNA TGCGCCAGCAGCTTGACCGGGACTAGCGGGGCCAATGAGCAGTTCTTC. Its translation is CASSLTGTSGANEQFF. The full variable domain, its missing parts supplied by reference TRBV5-1 and TRBJ2-1, is KAGVTQTPRYLIKTRGQQVTLSCSPISGHRSVSWYQQTPGQGLQFLFEYFSETQRNKGNFPGRFSGRQFSNSRSEMNVSTLELGDSALYLCASSLTGTSGANEQFFGPGTRLTVL.

Points on this clone: The same CDR3 arises from other DNA sequences in this sample as well. The chain employs TRBV9 and TRBJ2-2, with D perhaps matching TRBD2 (6 bases). V dropped 3 bases and J dropped 2 bases, with 11 bases sitting between them. This CDR3 has 15 residues. Germline lookup yields CDR1 SGDLS and CDR2 YYNGEE. CDR3 in DNA: TGTGCCAGCAGCGGGCGACTAGGAAACACCGGGGAGCTGTTTTTT. This codes for CASSGRLGNTGELFF.

The chain recombines TRBV2 with TRBJ2-3, with unresolved D. CDR3 length: 12 amino acids. V was shortened by 5 bases and J by 2 bases, with 5 bases between the two germline ends. CDR1 is SNHLY, CDR2 FYNNEI, per germline. The CDR3 is CASSTHTDTQYF. CDR3 in DNA: TGTGCCAGCAGTACTCACACAGATACGCAGTATTTT.

The sample holds a few counts of this clone. The chain carries TRBV28 and TRBJ1-1; D may be TRBD1 (6 bases). Looked up from germline, CDR1 is MDHEN and CDR2 is SYDVKM. The ends were cut back, 6 bases at V and 5 bases at J, with 13 bases in the middle. CDR3 size: 13 residues. The CDR3 spells CASRGQLETEAFF. The CDR3 bases are TGTGCCAGCAGGGGACAACTGGAGACTGAAGCTTTCTTT.

The J gene is TRBJ2-7, the V gene TRBV30; 7 bases are shared with TRBD2. The ends lost 1 base at V and 1 base at J; junction bases unmatched: 1. From germline, CDR1 is GTSNPN and CDR2 SVGIG (reference sequence). CDR3 length: 13 amino acids. The CDR3 region has the DNA TGTGCCTGGAGTGACGGGGGGTCCTACGAGCAGTACTTC. Translation gives CAWSDGGSYEQYF.

The genes are TRBV11-3 and TRBJ2-7, with 7 bases that match TRBD1. This CDR3 has 13 residues. V was clipped by 5 bases and J by 6 bases; unmatched bases: 7. Germline V gene data show CDR1 as SGHNT and CDR2 as YENEEA. CDR3 sequence reads: CASSLENRGEQYF. CDR3 DNA: TGTGCCAGCAGCCTCGAGAACAGGGGCGAGCAGTACTTC.

The chain combines TRBV19 with TRBJ2-7, with a possible D match to TRBD1 (6 bases). The V gene's germline CDR1 is LNHDA and CDR2 SQIVND (reference sequence). The CDR3 runs 14 residues. V gave up 1 base and J gave up 4 bases, with 11 bases separating them. Written as DNA, the CDR3 is TGTGCCAGTAGTATAGGCCCGGACAGTTACGAGCAGTACTTC. It encodes CASSIGPDSYEQYF.

The chain recombines TRBV7-3 with TRBJ2-5; D may correspond to TRBD1 or TRBD2 (5 bases each). The tail of the sequence fits TRBJ2-7 better, so the J call may be wrong. This CDR3 has 11 residues. Germline values: CDR1 SGHTA, CDR2 FQGTGA. CDR3 protein: CASSFGGEQYF. DNA for the CDR3: TGTGCCAGCAGCTTTGGGGGCGAGCAGTACTTC.

The CDR3 DNA is TGTGCCAGCAGTTTGGGACTTAATCAGCCCCAGCATTTT. This encodes CASSLGLNQPQHF. V and J are TRBV6-6 and TRBJ1-5, with a possible D match to TRBD1 (5 bases). Trimming cost V 4 bases and J 4 bases, with 8 bases left between them. The CDR3 is made up of 13 amino acids. Germline CDR1 MNHNY, CDR2 SVGAGI (reference sequence).

The chain recombines TRBV11-2 with TRBJ1-5; maybe TRBD1 (6 bases). Germline values: CDR1 SGHAT, CDR2 FQNNGV. The length of the CDR3 is 17 residues. V lost 6 bases, J lost 4 bases, and 22 bases lay in between. The CDR3: CASRLKGTGTFNQPQHF. The CDR3 nucleotides are TGTGCCAGCAGGTTGAAGGGAACCGGGACATTTAATCAGCCCCAGCATTTT.

This chain uses TRBV6-1 with TRBJ2-2, with a possible D match to TRBD2 (6 bases). Germline CDR1 MNHNS, CDR2 SASEGT. The germline V and J ends were trimmed by 7 bases and 5 bases, with 8 bases remaining between them. The CDR3 consists of 12 residues. CDR3 nucleotide sequence: TGTGCCAGCAACCGGGGGACCGGGGAGCTGTTTTTT. Translating it yields CASNRGTGELFF.